Listed below are T cell receptor beta chains from one sample, sequenced in a study of cytomegalovirus exposure and HLA in healthy donors. TCRdb keeps only in-frame clones here, not all; method: immunoSEQ multiplex PCR. Among 100,000 to 150,000 clones listed, around 73% were seen once. The sample consisted of PBMCs. The source is a female donor in good health and CMV-seronegative. CDR3s include the opening cysteine and the closing phenylalanine or tryptophan. The D gene is left open where the match is weak. Some rows mark clone size as missing; the rest say once, few, many or name a class of expanded clone.

j_call clone_size d_call v_call cdr3_nt cdr3_aa
TRBJ2-2 once - TRBV7-2 TGTGCCAGCAGCTTAACAGAAGCCGGGGAGCTGTTTTTT CASSLTEAGELFF
TRBJ2-2 - TRBD1 TRBV7-4 TGTGCCAGCAGCTCAGGGGGCGCGCGCACCGGGGAGCTGTTTTTT CASSSGGARTGELFF
TRBJ2-7 - TRBD1 TRBV14 TGTGCCAGCAGCTGGACAGGTATCGAGCAGTACTTC CASSWTGIEQYF
TRBJ1-1 few - TRBV29-1 TGCAGCGTTGACGGGGGGGTTCGGGGAGAAGCTTTCTTT CSVDGGVRGEAFF
TRBJ1-5 - - TRBV2 TGTGCCAGCAGGGGACTGCGAGATCAGCCCCAGCATTTT CASRGLRDQPQHF
TRBJ2-2 - TRBD1 TRBV7-3 TGTGCCAGCAGCTTAGAAGGGGGCTCGAACACCGGGGAGCTGTTTTTT CASSLEGGSNTGELFF
TRBJ2-3 - TRBD1 TRBV27 TGTGCCAGCAGCCCGGGACAGGGTGACACAGATACGCAGTATTTT CASSPGQGDTDTQYF
TRBJ2-5 - TRBD2 TRBV5-1 TGCGCCAGCAGCTTGGCCGGCCCTTGGGGGGGTCAAGAGACCCAGTACTTC CASSLAGPWGGQETQYF
TRBJ2-1 - TRBD2 TRBV15 TGTGCCACCAGCGGGGGACTAGCGGGAGGCCCCTACAATGAGCAGTTCTTC CATSGGLAGGPYNEQFF
TRBJ2-1 - TRBD1 TRBV7-2 TGTGCCAGCAGCTCGGGACAGGGGGGTGAGCAGTTCTTC CASSSGQGGEQFF
TRBJ1-1 - - TRBV6-5 TGTGCCAGCAGTTACTCGACAACAGCCCCGTACACTGAAGCTTTCTTT CASSYSTTAPYTEAFF
TRBJ2-5 - - TRBV5-1 TGCGCCAGCAGCTTGGGGACACAAGAGACCCAGTACTTC CASSLGTQETQYF
TRBJ1-5 - - TRBV5-6 TGTGCCAGCAGCTTTTTTGCGGGCAATCAGCCCCAGCATTTT CASSFFAGNQPQHF
TRBJ1-1 - - TRBV29-1 TGCAGCGTTGAAGTACAGACCATGAACACTGAAGCTTTCTTT CSVEVQTMNTEAFF
TRBJ2-1 - - TRBV9 TGTGCCAGCAGCGTAGCCGGGAGCTACAATGAGCAGTTCTTC CASSVAGSYNEQFF